This TCR beta chain was sequenced for a study of T cell responses to AZD1222 COVID-19 vaccine. Study in general: Second-dose intervals of approximately 4 or approximately 12 weeks were pooled.

The CDR3 contains 13 residues. J lost 5 bases, V lost 2 bases, and 1 base had no gene match. Per the germline V gene, CDR1 is MNHEY and CDR2 is SVGAGI. Sequenced by immunoSEQ multiplex PCR; TCRdb stores in-frame clones only, minus some. The data hold around 92,000 clones, with around 90% observed a single time. V gene TRBV6-5 combines with J gene TRBJ2-3, with 7 bases identical to TRBD1. The sample here was peripheral blood, taken on day 0 of AZD1222 vaccination. The source is an adult in good health. CDR3 residues: CASSYTGVDTQYF. CDR3 bases: TGTGCCAGCAGTTACACAGGGGTAGATACGCAGTATTTT.